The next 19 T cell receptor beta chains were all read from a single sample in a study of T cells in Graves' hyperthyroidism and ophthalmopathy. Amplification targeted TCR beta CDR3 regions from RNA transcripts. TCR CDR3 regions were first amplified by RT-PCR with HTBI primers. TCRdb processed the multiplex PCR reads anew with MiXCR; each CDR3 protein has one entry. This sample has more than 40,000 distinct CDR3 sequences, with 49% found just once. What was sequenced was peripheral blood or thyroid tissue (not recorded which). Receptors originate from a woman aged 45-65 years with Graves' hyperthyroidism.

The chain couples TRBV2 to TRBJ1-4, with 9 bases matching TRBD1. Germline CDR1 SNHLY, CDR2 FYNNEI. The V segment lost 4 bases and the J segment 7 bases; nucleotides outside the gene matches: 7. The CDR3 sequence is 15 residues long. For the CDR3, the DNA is TGTGCCAGCAGTGGTCGGGGACAGGGTTTTGAAAAACTGTTTTTT. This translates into CASSGRGQGFEKLFF.

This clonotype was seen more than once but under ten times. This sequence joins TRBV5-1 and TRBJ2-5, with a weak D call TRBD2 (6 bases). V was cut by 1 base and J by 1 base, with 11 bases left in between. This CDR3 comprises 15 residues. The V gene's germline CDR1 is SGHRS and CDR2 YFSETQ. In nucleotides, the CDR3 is TGCGCCAGCAGCTTGCAGGGAGGAACCCAAGAGACCCAGTACTTC. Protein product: CASSLQGGTQETQYF.

In DNA form, the CDR3 reads TGCAGTGCTAGAGATCGGGGCGGAAGCTCCTACAATGAGCAGTTCTTC. Protein product: CSARDRGGSSYNEQFF. This chain links TRBV20-1 with TRBJ2-1; D tentatively reads TRBD1 or TRBD2 (5 bases each). Per germline, CDR1 DFQATT and CDR2 SNEGSKA (reference sequence). The CDR3 is 16 residues long. V shed 0 bases and J shed 0 bases, with 12 bases lying between them.

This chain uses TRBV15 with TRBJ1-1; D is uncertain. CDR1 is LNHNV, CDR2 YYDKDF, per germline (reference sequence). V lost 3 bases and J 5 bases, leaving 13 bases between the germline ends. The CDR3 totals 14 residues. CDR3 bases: TGTGCCACCAGCAGCACGAGGTGGGCTACTGAAGCTTTCTTT. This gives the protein CATSSTRWATEAFF.

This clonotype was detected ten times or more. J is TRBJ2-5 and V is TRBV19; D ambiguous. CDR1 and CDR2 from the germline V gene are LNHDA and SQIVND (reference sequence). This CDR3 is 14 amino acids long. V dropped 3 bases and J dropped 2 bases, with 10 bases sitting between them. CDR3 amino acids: CASSMQQTQETQYF. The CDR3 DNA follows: TGTGCCAGTAGTATGCAGCAGACTCAAGAGACCCAGTACTTC.

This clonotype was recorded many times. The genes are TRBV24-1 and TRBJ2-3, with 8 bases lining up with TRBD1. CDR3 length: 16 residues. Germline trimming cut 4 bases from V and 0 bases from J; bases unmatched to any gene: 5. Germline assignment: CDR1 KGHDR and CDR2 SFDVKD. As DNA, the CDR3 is TGTGCCACCAGTGACCCGACAGGGGAGAGCACAGATACGCAGTATTTT. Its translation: CATSDPTGESTDTQYF.

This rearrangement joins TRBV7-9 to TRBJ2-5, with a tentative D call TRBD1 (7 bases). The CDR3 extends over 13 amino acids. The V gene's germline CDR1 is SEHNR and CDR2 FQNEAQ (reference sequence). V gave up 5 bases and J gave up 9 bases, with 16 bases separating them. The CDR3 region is CASSPQGGQPQYF. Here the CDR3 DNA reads TGTGCCAGCAGCCCTCAGGGGGGACAGCCCCAGTACTTC.

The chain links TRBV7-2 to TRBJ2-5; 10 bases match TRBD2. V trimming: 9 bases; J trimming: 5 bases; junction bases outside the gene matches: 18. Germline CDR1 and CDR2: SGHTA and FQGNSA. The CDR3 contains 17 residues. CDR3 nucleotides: TGTGCCAGTAGCCGGGTAGCGGGAGGAGCGAGGTGGGAGACCCAGTACTTC. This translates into CASSRVAGGARWETQYF.

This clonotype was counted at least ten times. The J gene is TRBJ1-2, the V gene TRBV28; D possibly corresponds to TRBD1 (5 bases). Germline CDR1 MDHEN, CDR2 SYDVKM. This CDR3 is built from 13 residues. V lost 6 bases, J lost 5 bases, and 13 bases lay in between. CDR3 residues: CASSPARVYGYTF. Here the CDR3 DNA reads TGTGCCAGCAGCCCGGCCAGGGTATATGGCTACACCTTC.

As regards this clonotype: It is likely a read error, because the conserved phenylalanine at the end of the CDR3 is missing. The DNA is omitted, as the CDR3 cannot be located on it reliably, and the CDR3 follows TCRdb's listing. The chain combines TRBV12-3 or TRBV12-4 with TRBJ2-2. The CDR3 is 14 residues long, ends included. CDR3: CASSLGQRTGELVS.

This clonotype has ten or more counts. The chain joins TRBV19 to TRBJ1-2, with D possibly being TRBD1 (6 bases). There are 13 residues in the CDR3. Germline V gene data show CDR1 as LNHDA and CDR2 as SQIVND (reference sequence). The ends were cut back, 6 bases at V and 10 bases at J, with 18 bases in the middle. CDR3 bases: TGTGCCAGTAGACCCGGGACAAGCGACGTCTACACCTTC. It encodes CASRPGTSDVYTF. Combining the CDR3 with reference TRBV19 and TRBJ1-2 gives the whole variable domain DGGITQSPKYLFRKEGQNVTLSCEQNLNHDAMYWYRQDPGQGLRLIYYSQIVNDFQKGDIAEGYSVSREKKESFPLTVTSAQKNPTAFYLCASRPGTSDVYTFGSGTRLTVV.

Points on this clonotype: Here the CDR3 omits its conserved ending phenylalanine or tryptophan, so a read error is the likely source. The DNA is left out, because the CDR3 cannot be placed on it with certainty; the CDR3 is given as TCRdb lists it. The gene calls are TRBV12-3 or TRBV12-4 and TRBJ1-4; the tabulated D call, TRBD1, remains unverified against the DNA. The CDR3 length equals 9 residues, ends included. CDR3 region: CASSLGRSY.

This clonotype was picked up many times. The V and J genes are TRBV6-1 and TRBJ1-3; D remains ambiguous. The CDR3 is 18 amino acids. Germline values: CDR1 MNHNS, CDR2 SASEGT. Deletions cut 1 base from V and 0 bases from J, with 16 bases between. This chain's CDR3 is CASSEEPPSRFSGNTIYF. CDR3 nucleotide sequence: TGTGCCAGCAGTGAAGAGCCCCCTTCCAGGTTCTCTGGAAACACCATATATTTT.

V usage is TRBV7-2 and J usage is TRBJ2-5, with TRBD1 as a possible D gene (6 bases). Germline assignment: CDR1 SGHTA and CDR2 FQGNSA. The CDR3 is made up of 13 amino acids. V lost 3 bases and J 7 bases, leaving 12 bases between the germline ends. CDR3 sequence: CASSFRAGATQYF. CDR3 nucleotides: TGTGCCAGCAGCTTTAGGGCAGGGGCGACCCAGTACTTC.

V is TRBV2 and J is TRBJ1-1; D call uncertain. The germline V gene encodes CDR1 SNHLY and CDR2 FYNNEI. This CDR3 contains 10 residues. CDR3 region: CARDRRAAFF. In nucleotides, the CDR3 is TGTGCTAGAGATCGGAGGGCGGCTTTCTTT.

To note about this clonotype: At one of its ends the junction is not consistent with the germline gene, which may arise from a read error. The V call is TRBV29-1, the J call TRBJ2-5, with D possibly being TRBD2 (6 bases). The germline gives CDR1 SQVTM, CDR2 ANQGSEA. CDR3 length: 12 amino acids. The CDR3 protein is CRVAGLQETQYF. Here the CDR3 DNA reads TGCCGCGTCGCGGGACTCCAAGAGACTCAGTACTTC.

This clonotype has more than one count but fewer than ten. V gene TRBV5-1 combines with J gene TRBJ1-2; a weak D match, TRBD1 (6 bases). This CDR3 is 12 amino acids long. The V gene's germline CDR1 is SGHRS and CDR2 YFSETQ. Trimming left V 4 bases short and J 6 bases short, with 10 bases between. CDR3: CASSSYRDGYTF. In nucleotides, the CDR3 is TGCGCCAGCAGCAGCTACAGGGATGGCTACACCTTC.

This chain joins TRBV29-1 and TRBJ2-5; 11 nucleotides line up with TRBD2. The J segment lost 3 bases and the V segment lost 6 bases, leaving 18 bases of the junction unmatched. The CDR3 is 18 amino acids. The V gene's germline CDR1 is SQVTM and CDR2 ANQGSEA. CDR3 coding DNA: TGCAGCGTGGGGGGGGGACTAGCGGCATTGACCCATGAAGAGACCCAGTACTTC. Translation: CSVGGGLAALTHEETQYF.

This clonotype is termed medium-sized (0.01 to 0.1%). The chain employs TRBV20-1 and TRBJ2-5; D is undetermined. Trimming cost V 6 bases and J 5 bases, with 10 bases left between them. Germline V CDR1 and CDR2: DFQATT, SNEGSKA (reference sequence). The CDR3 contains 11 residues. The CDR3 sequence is CSAQLRETQYF. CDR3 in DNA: TGCAGTGCCCAGCTGAGGGAGACCCAGTACTTC.